This T cell receptor (beta chain) was sequenced for a study of blood T cell repertoires in COVID-19. Study information: Some COVID-19 samples were acute and others convalescent; all came from the United States, Italy and Spain.

The CDR3 totals 13 residues. Germline assignment: CDR1 MNHNY and CDR2 SVGAGI (reference sequence). Trimming cost V 7 bases and J 7 bases, with 17 bases left between them. As handled by the study authors: Amplified reference gene primers provided the basis for estimating nucleated cell counts. This table comes from immunoSEQ multiplex PCR, and its TCRdb copy is limited to in-frame clones, with some not included. The V and J calls and clone size come from that table; D and trimming were worked out from the DNA. In the table there are about 320,000 clones, roughly 88% of which are singletons. This TCR was sampled from a woman aged 45 to 65 with acute or convalescent COVID-19. The sequenced material came from peripheral blood. The chain recombines TRBV6-6 with TRBJ2-7; the D gene is possibly TRBD1 (5 bases). The CDR3 nucleotides read TGTGCCAGCATATACGCAGGGCGAGGAGAGCAGTACTTC. As protein: CASIYAGRGEQYF.